This T cell receptor (beta chain) comes out of a study of T-cell reconstitution after alpha-beta-depleted transplantation in children. Unique molecular identifiers were built into the TCRbeta library. TCRdb ran MiXCR on the PCR reads and lists one entry per CDR3 protein. Seen here are about 72,000 distinct CDR3 sequences, roughly 6.6% observed once, and the top ten hold 2% to 3%. The CDR3 consists of 13 residues. V gave up 0 bases and J gave up 6 bases, with 9 bases separating them. Germline values: CDR1 SGDLS, CDR2 YYNGEE. In its sample, this clonotype was seen many times. The gene calls are TRBV9 and TRBJ1-1; a weak D match, TRBD1 (5 bases). This sample comprised PBMCs from the stem cell graft donor, obtained from the stem cell graft. This clonotype was obtained from a human donor who donated a stem cell graft to a child with acute lymphoblastic leukemia. The CDR3 coding sequence is TGTGCCAGCAGCGTAGTGGGAGGGGCTGAAGCTTTCTTT. Its translation is CASSVVGGAEAFF.